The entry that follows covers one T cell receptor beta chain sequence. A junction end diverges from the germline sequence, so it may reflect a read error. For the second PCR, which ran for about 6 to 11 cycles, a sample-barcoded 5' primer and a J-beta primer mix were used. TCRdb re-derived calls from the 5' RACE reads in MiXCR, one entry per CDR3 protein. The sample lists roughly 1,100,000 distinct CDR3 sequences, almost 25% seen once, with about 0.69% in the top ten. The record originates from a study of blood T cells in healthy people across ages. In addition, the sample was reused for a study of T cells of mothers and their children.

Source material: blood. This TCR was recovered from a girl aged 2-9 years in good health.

DNA of the CDR3: TGTGCCAGCAGTTATCGACTAGCGGTAAAAAACATTCGGTACTTC. Its translation: CASSYRLAVKNIRYF. The chain uses TRBV6-2 or TRBV6-3 and TRBJ2-4; TRBD2 agrees at 9 bases. Germline V gives CDR1 MNHEY, CDR2 SVGEGT. The CDR3 runs 15 residues.